Below, 18 T cell receptor beta chains from the same sample are listed, as sequenced in a study of blood T cells in healthy people across ages. A second PCR, run for about 6 to 12 cycles, used a sample-barcoded 5' primer plus a J-beta primer mix. TCRdb analysed the 5' RACE reads with MiXCR anew, one entry per CDR3 protein. The table has 800,000 or so distinct CDR3 sequences, less than 80% seen once. Sequencing used blood. These receptors all stem from a man aged 25 to 45 in good health.

The V call is TRBV29-1, the J call TRBJ2-7, with a tentative D call TRBD1 (5 bases). The V end lost 6 bases, the J end lost 0 bases, and 21 bases lay between the germline ends. The CDR3 runs to 16 residues. The germline V gene has CDR1 SQVTM and CDR2 ANQGSEA. The CDR3 nucleotides read TGCAGCGTGTGGGGCCTGGACGGTTCGAGCTCCTACGAGCAGTACTTC. This encodes CSVWGLDGSSSYEQYF.

The chain is built from TRBV9 and TRBJ2-2, with D possibly matching TRBD1 (6 bases). Trimming stripped 4 bases from V and 6 bases from J, with 16 bases between. Germline V lookup: CDR1 SGDLS, CDR2 YYNGEE. This CDR3 comprises 15 residues. The CDR3 DNA is TGTGCCAGCAGCTCCAGGGGAATGGGTTCCGGGGAGCTGTTTTTT. Its translation: CASSSRGMGSGELFF.

This sequence joins TRBV24-1 and TRBJ1-6; 9 bases fit TRBD1. CDR1 KGHDR and CDR2 SFDVKD come from the germline V gene. The CDR3 runs to 15 residues. After removal of 3 bases from V and 7 bases from J, the junction contained 3 bases not matched to a gene. The CDR3, as DNA: TGTGCCACCAGTGATGGACAGGGGTCAAATTCACCCCTCCACTTT. Protein product: CATSDGQGSNSPLHF.

J is TRBJ2-3 and V is TRBV29-1; D not resolved. The germline V gene has CDR1 SQVTM and CDR2 ANQGSEA. Trimming took off 5 bases at V and 0 bases at J, with 12 bases between the two ends. The CDR3 is 14 amino acids. The CDR3 loop is CSVYPAKSTDTQYF. CDR3 DNA sequence: TGCAGCGTTTATCCAGCGAAGAGCACAGATACGCAGTATTTT.

The J gene is TRBJ2-7, the V gene TRBV6-2 or TRBV6-3; D remains ambiguous. CDR1 and CDR2 (germline): MNHEY, SVGEGT. V was clipped by 3 bases and J by 2 bases, with 20 bases between them. This CDR3 is built from 17 residues. CDR3 amino acids: CASSYSYAADLTYEQYF. The CDR3 DNA is TGTGCCAGCAGTTATTCTTACGCGGCCGACTTAACCTACGAGCAGTACTTC.

The genes are TRBV13 and TRBJ2-3; TRBD1 or TRBD2 may be the D gene (5 bases each). V was shortened by 0 bases and J by 2 bases, with 9 bases between the two germline ends. The germline CDR1 and CDR2 sequences are PRHDT and FYEKMQ (reference sequence). This CDR3 is built from 15 residues. The CDR3 DNA is TGTGCCAGCAGCTTAGGCTCGGGGACCACAGATACGCAGTATTTT. Protein sequence: CASSLGSGTTDTQYF.

The rearrangement links TRBV6-5 to TRBJ2-7; D is unresolved. The CDR3 spans 15 residues. Trimming shortened V by 8 bases and J by 0 bases, and 17 bases separated the two germline ends. Germline loops: CDR1 MNHEY, CDR2 SVGAGI. CDR3 coding DNA: TGTGCCAGCGGGTCTGAGCAGGCGGCCTCCTACGAGCAGTACTTC. Amino acids: CASGSEQAASYEQYF.

The CDR3 DNA sequence: TGTGCCAGCAGTATCCGATGGGGGGGCAGAGATCGCAATGAGCAGTTCTTC. Residues: CASSIRWGGRDRNEQFF. This chain joins TRBV28 and TRBJ2-1; a weak D match, TRBD2 (7 bases). The V gene lost 5 bases and the J gene lost 6 bases, with 23 bases spanning the gap. CDR1 and CDR2 (germline): MDHEN, SYDVKM. CDR3 size: 17 residues.

The chain has TRBV4-3 and TRBJ2-3; 8 bases match TRBD2. V was clipped by 5 bases and J by 5 bases; unmatched bases: 9. The CDR3 runs to 15 residues. Per germline, CDR1 LGHNA and CDR2 YSLEER. The CDR3 reads CASSWKRGGKDTQYF. CDR3 in DNA: TGCGCCAGCAGCTGGAAACGGGGGGGCAAAGATACGCAGTATTTT.

This sequence joins TRBV20-1 and TRBJ2-7; D remains unclear. This CDR3 spans 13 amino acids. The ends were cut back, 6 bases at V and 3 bases at J, with 15 bases in the middle. CDR1 is DFQATT and CDR2 is SNEGSKA in the germline V gene (reference sequence). Here the CDR3 reads CSATDGQHYEQYF. The CDR3 DNA reads TGCAGTGCCACGGACGGTCAGCACTACGAGCAGTACTTC.

This rearrangement joins TRBV29-1 to TRBJ1-3; a weak D match, TRBD1 (5 bases). Germline V gene data show CDR1 as SQVTM and CDR2 as ANQGSEA. The length of the CDR3 is 15 residues. V lost 6 bases to trimming and J lost 0 bases, with 15 bases between them. The CDR3 coding sequence is TGCAGCGTGTTAGGGACGGCCGGCTCTGGAAACACCATATATTTT. Translation: CSVLGTAGSGNTIYF.

The genes are TRBV28 and TRBJ2-7; the D gene could be TRBD1 or TRBD2 (5 bases each). In germline, CDR1 is MDHEN, CDR2 SYDVKM. The ends were cut back, 3 bases at V and 4 bases at J, with 16 bases in the middle. This CDR3 spans 15 amino acids. CDR3 loop: CASSFRGLRGYEQYF. CDR3 DNA: TGTGCCAGCAGTTTTCGGGGCCTTCGGGGTTACGAGCAGTACTTC.

The chain couples TRBV11-2 to TRBJ2-1, with 10 bases that match TRBD2. V gave up 4 bases and J gave up 4 bases; unmatched junction bases: 4. The CDR3 is 15 amino acids. Germline CDR1 SGHAT, CDR2 FQNNGV. CDR3 DNA sequence: TGTGCCAGCAGCTCGACTAGCGGGCGATACAATGAGCAGTTCTTC. It is translated as CASSSTSGRYNEQFF.

This clonotype appeared a few times. V usage is TRBV9 and J usage is TRBJ2-7; D is possibly TRBD1 (6 bases). The germline gives CDR1 SGDLS, CDR2 YYNGEE. Trimming took off 4 bases at V and 7 bases at J, with 27 bases between the two ends. The CDR3 extends over 17 amino acids. The CDR3 protein is CASSPRSGHRDLQEQYF. The CDR3 DNA reads as TGTGCCAGCAGCCCCAGGTCGGGGCACAGGGATCTCCAAGAGCAGTACTTC. Filled out from reference TRBV9 and TRBJ2-7, the complete variable domain reads DSGVTQTPKHLITATGQRVTLRCSPRSGDLSVYWYQQSLDQGLQFLIQYYNGEERAKGNILERFSAQQFPDLHSELNLSSLELGDSALYFCASSPRSGHRDLQEQYFGPGTRLTVT.

V gene TRBV5-1 combines with J gene TRBJ2-7, with D maybe TRBD2 (7 bases). Trimming pared 5 bases from V and 2 bases from J, leaving 17 bases between. The CDR3 has 15 residues. Germline V CDR1 and CDR2: SGHRS, YFSETQ. CDR3 protein: CASRAGGGDTYEQYF. The CDR3 DNA follows: TGCGCCAGCAGGGCCGGCGGGGGCGATACCTACGAGCAGTACTTC.

This sequence joins TRBV29-1 and TRBJ1-1, with D possibly being TRBD1 (5 bases). Germline V gene sequence: CDR1 SQVTM, CDR2 ANQGSEA. The CDR3 runs to 15 residues. V was shortened by 5 bases and J by 0 bases, with 16 bases between the two germline ends. The CDR3 sequence: CSVYHLDSMNTEAFF. The DNA for the CDR3 is TGCAGCGTTTACCATTTAGACAGCATGAACACTGAAGCTTTCTTT. The whole variable domain, remainder taken from reference TRBV29-1 and TRBJ1-1, is SAVISQKPSRDICQRGTSLTIQCQVDSQVTMMFWYRQQPGQSLTLIATANQGSEATYESGFVIDKFPISRPNLTFSTLTVSNMSPEDSSIYLCSVYHLDSMNTEAFFGQGTRLTVV.

The chain links TRBV6-7 to TRBJ2-7, with D possibly being TRBD1 or TRBD2 (5 bases each). TRBV6-7 is designated an ORF whose function remains uncertain. The ends were cut back, 6 bases at V and 3 bases at J, with 21 bases in the middle. The CDR3 loop spans 16 amino acids. CDR3 sequence (DNA): TGTGCCAGCAGCTCCTCCCGGGACGCGCAACGCTACGAGCAGTACTTC. Translating it yields CASSSSRDAQRYEQYF.

This sequence joins TRBV5-1 and TRBJ2-7, with TRBD1 as a possible D gene (6 bases). V was shortened by 4 bases and J by 1 base, with 12 bases between the two germline ends. Germline V CDR1 and CDR2: SGHRS, YFSETQ. The CDR3 is 14 residues long. The CDR3 DNA is TGCGCCAGCAGCCCGGGACATCTTTCCTACGAGCAGTACTTC. It specifies CASSPGHLSYEQYF.